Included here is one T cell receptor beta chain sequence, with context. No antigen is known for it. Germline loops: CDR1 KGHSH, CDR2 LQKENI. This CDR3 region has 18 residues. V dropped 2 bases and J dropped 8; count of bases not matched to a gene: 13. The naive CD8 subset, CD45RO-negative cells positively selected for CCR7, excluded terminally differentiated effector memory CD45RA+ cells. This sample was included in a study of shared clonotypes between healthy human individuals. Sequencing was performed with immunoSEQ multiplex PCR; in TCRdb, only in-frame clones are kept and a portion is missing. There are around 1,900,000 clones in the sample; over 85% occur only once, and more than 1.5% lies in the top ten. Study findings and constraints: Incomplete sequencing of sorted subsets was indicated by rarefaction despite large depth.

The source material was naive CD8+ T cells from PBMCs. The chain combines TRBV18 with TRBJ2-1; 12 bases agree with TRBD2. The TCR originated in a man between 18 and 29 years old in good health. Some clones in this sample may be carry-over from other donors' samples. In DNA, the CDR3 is TGTGCCAGCTCACCAAGCACTAGCGGGAGGCCACAGTTGGATGAGCAGTTCTTC. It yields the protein CASSPSTSGRPQLDEQFF.